The 4 T cell receptor beta chains below all came from one sample that was sequenced in a study of T cells in Graves' hyperthyroidism and ophthalmopathy. TCR beta CDR3 region amplification was performed from RNA transcripts. A first-round RT-PCR of the TCR CDR3 used the HTBI primer set. Each CDR3 protein is one row after TCRdb ran MiXCR on the multiplex PCR reads. The table includes approximately 400,000 distinct CDR3 sequences, approximately 14% detected once. The sample comprised blood. The receptors originated from a woman younger than 35 with Graves' hyperthyroidism.

This clonotype was counted at least ten times. The chain joins TRBV2 to TRBJ2-3; D possibly corresponds to TRBD2 (6 bases). The CDR3 is 15 residues long. Trimming shortened V by 2 bases and J by 2 bases, and 11 bases separated the two germline ends. Germline CDR1 and CDR2: SNHLY and FYNNEI. This chain's CDR3 is CASSEWDSYTDTQYF. The CDR3 DNA reads as TGTGCCAGCAGTGAATGGGACTCATACACAGATACGCAGTATTTT.

The rearrangement uses TRBV28 and TRBJ1-2; D may be TRBD1 (6 bases). Germline V CDR1 and CDR2: MDHEN, SYDVKM. Trimming removed 5 bases at V and 11 bases at J, with 15 bases between. The CDR3 is made up of 12 amino acids. As DNA, the CDR3 is TGTGCCAGCAGTCATGGGGGGGCTCTGTACACCTTC. Amino acids: CASSHGGALYTF.

This clonotype was counted at least ten times. The V call is TRBV2, the J call TRBJ2-3; D may be TRBD1 (7 bases). This CDR3 spans 15 amino acids. Germline V CDR1 and CDR2: SNHLY, FYNNEI. V lost 3 bases, J lost 2 bases, and 12 bases lay in between. The CDR3 sequence is CASSEGGQLTDTQYF. The DNA for the CDR3 is TGTGCCAGCAGTGAGGGGGGACAGCTCACAGATACGCAGTATTTT. The full variable domain, with the rest looked up from reference TRBV2 and TRBJ2-3, is EPEVTQTPSHQVTQMGQEVILRCVPISNHLYFYWYRQILGQKVEFLVSFYNNEISEKSEIFDDQFSVERPDGSNFTLKIRSTKLEDSAMYFCASSEGGQLTDTQYFGPGTRLTVL.

This clonotype was seen repeatedly, ten times or more. V gene TRBV2 combines with J gene TRBJ2-3; 10 bases are a match to TRBD2. Germline CDR1 SNHLY, CDR2 FYNNEI. The V segment lost 6 bases and the J segment 3 bases; nucleotides outside the gene matches: 9. CDR3 length equals 16 residues. CDR3 region: CASRQTTSGTTDTQYF. In DNA, the CDR3 is TGTGCCAGCAGGCAAACTACTAGCGGGACAACAGATACGCAGTATTTT.